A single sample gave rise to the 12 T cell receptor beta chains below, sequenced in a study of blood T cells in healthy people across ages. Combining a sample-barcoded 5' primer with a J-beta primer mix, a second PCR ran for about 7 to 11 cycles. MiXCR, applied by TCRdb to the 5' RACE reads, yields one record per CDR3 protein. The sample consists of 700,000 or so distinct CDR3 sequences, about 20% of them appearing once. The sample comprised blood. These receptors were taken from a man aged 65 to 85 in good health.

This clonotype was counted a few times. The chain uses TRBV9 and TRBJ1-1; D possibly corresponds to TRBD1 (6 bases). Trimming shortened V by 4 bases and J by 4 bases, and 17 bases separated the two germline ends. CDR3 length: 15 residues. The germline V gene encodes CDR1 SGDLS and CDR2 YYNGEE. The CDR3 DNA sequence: TGTGCCAGCAGCTCCCAGGGGAGTGGGTTCACTGAAGCTTTCTTT. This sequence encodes CASSSQGSGFTEAFF.

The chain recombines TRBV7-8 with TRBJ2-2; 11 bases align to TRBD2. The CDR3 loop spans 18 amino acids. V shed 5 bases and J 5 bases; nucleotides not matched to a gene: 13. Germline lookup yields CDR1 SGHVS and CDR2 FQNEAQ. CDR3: CASSPTRLAGRQTGELFF. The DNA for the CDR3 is TGTGCCAGCAGCCCCACCCGACTAGCGGGAAGACAGACCGGGGAGCTGTTTTTT.

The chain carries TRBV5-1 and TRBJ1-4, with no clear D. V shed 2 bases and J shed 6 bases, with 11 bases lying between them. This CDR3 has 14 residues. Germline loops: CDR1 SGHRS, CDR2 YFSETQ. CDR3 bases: TGCGCCAGCAGCTTCCTAACCGAGGATGAAAAACTGTTTTTT. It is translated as CASSFLTEDEKLFF.

The CDR3 DNA sequence: TGTGCCAGCAGCCCGAGTGGGGGGTACAGGGGTGGTACTGAAGCTTTCTTT. It specifies CASSPSGGYRGGTEAFF. The chain links TRBV7-9 to TRBJ1-1; 7 bases are shared with TRBD1. Germline V lookup: CDR1 SEHNR, CDR2 FQNEAQ (reference sequence). The CDR3 is 17 residues long. V lost 5 bases and J lost 5; bases outside the gene matches: 17.

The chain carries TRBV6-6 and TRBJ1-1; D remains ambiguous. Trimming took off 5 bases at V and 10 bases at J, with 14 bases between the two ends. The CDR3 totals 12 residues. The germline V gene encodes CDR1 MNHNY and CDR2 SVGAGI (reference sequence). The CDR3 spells CASSTPNMGAFF. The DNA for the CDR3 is TGTGCCAGCAGTACTCCAAATATGGGAGCTTTCTTT.

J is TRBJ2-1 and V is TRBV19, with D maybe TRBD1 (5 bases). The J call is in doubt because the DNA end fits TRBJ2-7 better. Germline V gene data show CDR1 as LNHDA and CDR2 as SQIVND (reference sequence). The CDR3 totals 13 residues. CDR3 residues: CASSVRVDNEQYF. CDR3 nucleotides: TGTGCCAGTAGTGTACGAGTGGACAACGAGCAGTACTTC.

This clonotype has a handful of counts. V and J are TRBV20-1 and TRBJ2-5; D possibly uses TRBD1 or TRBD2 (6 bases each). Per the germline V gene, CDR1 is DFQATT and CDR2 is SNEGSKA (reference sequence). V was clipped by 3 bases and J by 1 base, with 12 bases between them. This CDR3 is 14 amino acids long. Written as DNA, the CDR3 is TGCAGTGCTAGTACGGGGGCGACCCAAGAGACCCAGTACTTC. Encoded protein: CSASTGATQETQYF.

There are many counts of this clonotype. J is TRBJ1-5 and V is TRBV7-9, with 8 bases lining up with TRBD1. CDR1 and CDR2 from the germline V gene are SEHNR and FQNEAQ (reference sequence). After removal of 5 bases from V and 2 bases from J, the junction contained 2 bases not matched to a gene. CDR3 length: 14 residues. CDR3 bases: TGTGCCAGCAGCCTGACAGGGGGCAATCAGCCCCAGCATTTT. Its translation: CASSLTGGNQPQHF.

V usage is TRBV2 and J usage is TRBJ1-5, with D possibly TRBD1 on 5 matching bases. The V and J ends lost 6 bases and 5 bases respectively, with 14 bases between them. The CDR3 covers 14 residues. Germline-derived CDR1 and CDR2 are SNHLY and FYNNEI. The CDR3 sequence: CASRGGAAHQPQHF. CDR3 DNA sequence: TGTGCCAGCAGAGGCGGGGCAGCACATCAGCCCCAGCATTTT.

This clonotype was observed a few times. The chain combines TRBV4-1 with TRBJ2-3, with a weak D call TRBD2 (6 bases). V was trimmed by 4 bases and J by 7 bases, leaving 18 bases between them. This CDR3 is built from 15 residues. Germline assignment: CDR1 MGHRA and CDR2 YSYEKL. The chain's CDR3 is CASSPGDVSVYTQYF. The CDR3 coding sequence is TGCGCCAGCAGCCCGGGGGACGTATCCGTCTATACGCAGTATTTT.

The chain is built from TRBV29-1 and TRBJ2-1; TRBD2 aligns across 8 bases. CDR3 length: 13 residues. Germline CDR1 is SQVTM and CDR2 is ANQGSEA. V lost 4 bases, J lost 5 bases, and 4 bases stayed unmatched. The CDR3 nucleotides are TGCAGCGTTGGCCAGCGGGAGCACAATGAGCAGTTCTTC. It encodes CSVGQREHNEQFF.

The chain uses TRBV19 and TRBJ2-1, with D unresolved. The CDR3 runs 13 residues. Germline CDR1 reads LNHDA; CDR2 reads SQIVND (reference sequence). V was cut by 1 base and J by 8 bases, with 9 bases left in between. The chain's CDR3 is CASSIAGMDEQFF. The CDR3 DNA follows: TGTGCCAGTAGTATAGCGGGTATGGATGAGCAGTTCTTC.